The next 28 T cell receptor beta chains were all read from a single sample in a study of cytomegalovirus exposure and HLA in healthy donors. Amplification used 60 Vbeta primers and 13 Jbeta primers. Using immunoSEQ multiplex PCR, the repertoire was profiled, and TCRdb retains in-frame clones only, with some absent. Seen here are about 89,000 clones, 75% to 80% observed once, and the top ten hold more than 3.5%. Material: PBMCs. Receptors were obtained from a man aged 25-45 years in good health and CMV-seronegative.

The chain employs TRBV6-1 and TRBJ2-2; D is perhaps TRBD2 (5 bases). The CDR3 is 14 amino acids. V was trimmed by 3 bases and J by 3 bases, leaving 8 bases between them. Germline assignment: CDR1 MNHNS and CDR2 SASEGT. CDR3 residues: CASSDKGDTGELFF. The DNA of the CDR3 is TGTGCCAGCAGTGATAAGGGAGACACCGGGGAGCTGTTTTTT.

CDR3 in DNA: TGCGCCAGCAGCCAAGCGGGTCACCAAGAGACCCAGTACTTC. Translation gives CASSQAGHQETQYF. The chain recombines TRBV4-1 with TRBJ2-5; D gene uncertain. The CDR3 runs 14 residues. Trimming left V 1 base short and J 0 bases short, with 6 bases between. Germline V lookup: CDR1 MGHRA, CDR2 YSYEKL.

The V and J genes are TRBV13 and TRBJ2-5, with D unresolved. The DNA end lines up better with TRBJ2-7; the J call may be wrong. This CDR3 has 14 amino acids. Per the germline V gene, CDR1 is PRHDT and CDR2 is FYEKMQ (reference sequence). The DNA for the CDR3 is TGTGCCAGCAGCCCCCCGGGTGAACGGTTCGAGCAGTACTTC. This sequence encodes CASSPPGERFEQYF.

The V gene is TRBV7-2, the J gene TRBJ1-1, with 7 bases fitting TRBD1. Germline CDR1 is SGHTA and CDR2 is FQGNSA. The V gene end was trimmed by 6 bases and the J gene end by 4 bases; junction bases not matched to a gene: 5. The CDR3 is 13 residues long. CDR3 residues: CASSLNRGTEAFF. As DNA, the CDR3 is TGTGCCAGCAGTTTAAACAGGGGCACTGAAGCTTTCTTT.

In DNA form, the CDR3 reads TGTGCCAGCAGTGATCAGGGAACTGGCTACACCTTC. This codes for CASSDQGTGYTF. This chain uses TRBV2 with TRBJ1-2, with D tentatively TRBD1 (5 bases). The CDR3 has 12 amino acids. Germline CDR1 reads SNHLY; CDR2 reads FYNNEI. V was shortened by 3 bases and J by 7 bases, with 9 bases between the two germline ends.

This sequence joins TRBV6-5 and TRBJ1-3; TRBD1 matches at 7 bases. This CDR3 region has 15 residues. Per the germline V gene, CDR1 is MNHEY and CDR2 is SVGAGI. V shed 0 bases, J shed 5 bases, and the junction held 4 bases outside the gene matches. This CDR3 reads CASSYSTGDRNTIYF. CDR3 bases: TGTGCCAGCAGTTACTCAACAGGGGATAGAAACACCATATATTTT.

The V and J genes are TRBV5-1 and TRBJ2-1; D not resolved. The CDR3 sequence is 12 residues long. V was clipped by 5 bases and J by 3 bases, with 6 bases between them. The germline V gene encodes CDR1 SGHRS and CDR2 YFSETQ. DNA of the CDR3: TGCGCCAGCAGGTCCAACTACAATGAGCAGTTCTTC. Translating it yields CASRSNYNEQFF.

V is TRBV14 and J is TRBJ2-5; D perhaps matches TRBD2 (5 bases). V dropped 0 bases and J dropped 1 base, with 9 bases sitting between them. The CDR3 is 15 amino acids. Germline CDR1 is SGHDN and CDR2 is FVKESK. The CDR3: CASSQDRGIQETQYF. The CDR3 DNA is TGTGCCAGCAGCCAAGACCGGGGTATCCAAGAGACCCAGTACTTC.

This chain connects TRBV4-3 to TRBJ2-2, with D maybe TRBD2 (6 bases). The CDR3 spans 17 residues. Germline V CDR1 and CDR2: LGHNA, YSLEER. Trimming shortened V by 1 base and J by 0 bases, and 12 bases separated the two germline ends. CDR3 region: CASSQGVGTANTGELFF. CDR3 coding DNA: TGCGCCAGCAGCCAAGGAGTAGGGACTGCGAACACCGGGGAGCTGTTTTTT.

This clone was detected only a few times. The J gene is TRBJ1-1, the V gene TRBV4-2, with 8 bases identical to TRBD1. Germline lookup yields CDR1 LGHNA and CDR2 YNFKEQ. The junction had 9 bases not matched to a gene; V was cut back by 3 bases and J by 0 bases. The CDR3 loop spans 17 amino acids. Written as DNA, the CDR3 is TGTGCCAGCAGCCACCTTGACAGGGGCCAATTGAACACTGAAGCTTTCTTT. It is translated as CASSHLDRGQLNTEAFF.

V and J are TRBV5-1 and TRBJ2-2; 9 bases map to TRBD2. In germline, CDR1 is SGHRS, CDR2 YFSETQ. CDR3 length equals 15 residues. Trimming took 1 base from V and 6 from J; bases not matched to a gene: 4. Here the CDR3 DNA reads TGCGCCAGCAGCTTGTTGGCGGGAGGGTCCGGGGAGCTGTTTTTT. Amino acid sequence: CASSLLAGGSGELFF.

The chain carries TRBV18 and TRBJ1-1, with D uncertain. CDR1 and CDR2 from the germline V gene are KGHSH and LQKENI. Trimming took off 2 bases at V and 4 bases at J, with 11 bases between the two ends. The CDR3 runs to 14 residues. The DNA of the CDR3 is TGTGCCAGCTCACCAGCTCAGTCCTCCACTGAAGCTTTCTTT. This translates into CASSPAQSSTEAFF.

This rearrangement joins TRBV5-6 to TRBJ1-2, with 7 bases identical to TRBD1. In germline, CDR1 is SGHDT, CDR2 YYEEEE. CDR3 size: 16 residues. The trim removed 4 bases at V and 8 bases at J, leaving 17 bases unmatched. CDR3 DNA: TGTGCCAGCAGCCCGACAGGGACGCTAATAGGGGGAGGCTACACCTTC. Translated, it gives CASSPTGTLIGGGYTF.

The rearrangement joins TRBV18 to TRBJ1-1, with 9 bases fitting TRBD1. The V gene end was trimmed by 3 bases and the J gene end by 6 bases; junction bases not matched to a gene: 8. CDR3 length equals 15 residues. CDR1 is KGHSH and CDR2 is LQKENI in the germline V gene. The CDR3 region has the DNA TGTGCCAGCTCACCTATGGGACAGGGAATGTCTGAAGCTTTCTTT. Protein product: CASSPMGQGMSEAFF.

J is TRBJ1-2 and V is TRBV19; 9 bases fit TRBD1. Per the germline V gene, CDR1 is LNHDA and CDR2 is SQIVND (reference sequence). Unmatched junction bases numbered 3, after V lost 6 bases and J lost 4 bases. The CDR3 covers 13 residues. CDR3 coding DNA: TGTGCCAGTAGAACGACAGGGGGCTATGGCTACACCTTC. Translated: CASRTTGGYGYTF. The entire variable domain, with the rest obtained from reference TRBV19 and TRBJ1-2, is as follows: DGGITQSPKYLFRKEGQNVTLSCEQNLNHDAMYWYRQDPGQGLRLIYYSQIVNDFQKGDIAEGYSVSREKKESFPLTVTSAQKNPTAFYLCASRTTGGYGYTFGSGTRLTVV.

The V and J genes are TRBV15 and TRBJ1-5, with TRBD1 matching over 7 bases. V lost 6 bases and J lost 4; bases outside the gene matches: 3. The CDR3 extends over 13 amino acids. The germline CDR1 and CDR2 sequences are LNHNV and YYDKDF (reference sequence). The CDR3 nucleotides read TGTGCCACCAGGGGACAGCAAAATCAGCCCCAGCATTTT. Translating it yields CATRGQQNQPQHF. Together with reference TRBV15 and TRBJ1-5, the CDR3 gives the full variable domain: DAMVIQNPRYQVTQFGKPVTLSCSQTLNHNVMYWYQQKSSQAPKLLFHYYDKDFNNEADTPDNFQSRRPNTSFCFLDIRSPGLGDTAMYLCATRGQQNQPQHFGDGTRLSIL.

The rearrangement links TRBV5-1 to TRBJ2-2; 9 nucleotides agree with TRBD2. The germline gives CDR1 SGHRS, CDR2 YFSETQ. Losses at the gene ends were 0 bases for V and 1 base for J; bases not matched to a gene: 4. The CDR3 sequence is 17 residues long. The CDR3 nucleotides read TGCGCCAGCAGCTTGGGTAGCGGGAGTTTGAACACCGGGGAGCTGTTTTTT. Translated, it gives CASSLGSGSLNTGELFF.

This chain links TRBV6-1 with TRBJ2-2; the match to TRBD1 covers 7 bases. The CDR3 length is 15 residues. V lost 4 bases to trimming and J lost 3 bases; unmatched junction nucleotides: 5. Germline V gene data show CDR1 as MNHNS and CDR2 as SASEGT. Here the CDR3 reads CASSGDRVDTGELFF. CDR3 nucleotides: TGTGCCAGCAGTGGAGACAGGGTCGACACCGGGGAGCTGTTTTTT.

The chain combines TRBV4-2 with TRBJ2-1; 7 nucleotides agree with TRBD1. After removal of 2 bases from V and 2 bases from J, the junction contained 3 bases not matched to a gene. Germline assignment: CDR1 LGHNA and CDR2 YNFKEQ. The CDR3 has 15 residues. The CDR3 reads CASSQPGQPYNEQFF. In nucleotides, the CDR3 is TGTGCCAGCAGCCAACCGGGACAGCCCTACAATGAGCAGTTCTTC.

V is TRBV18 and J is TRBJ1-1; D is ambiguous. CDR3 length: 16 amino acids. Deletions cut 8 bases from V and 0 bases from J, with 19 bases between. Germline V gene sequence: CDR1 KGHSH, CDR2 LQKENI. This CDR3 is CASESSGSLMNTEAFF. In DNA form, the CDR3 reads TGTGCCAGCGAATCGTCGGGGAGTCTGATGAACACTGAAGCTTTCTTT.

J is TRBJ2-5 and V is TRBV21-1; the table calls TRBD1, which could not be checked here. TRBV21-1 is annotated as a pseudogene. This CDR3 is built from 14 residues. In DNA form, the CDR3 reads TGTGCCAGCAGCAAAGGGGCAGGGATAGAGACCCAGTACTTC. Translated, it gives CASSKGAGIETQYF.

The chain has TRBV29-1 and TRBJ1-2, with 7 bases aligning to TRBD1. With 4 bases clipped from V and 5 bases from J, the junction kept 7 bases outside the gene matches. The germline gives CDR1 SQVTM, CDR2 ANQGSEA. This CDR3 contains 13 residues. Here the CDR3 reads CSVAPGTEYGYTF. As DNA, the CDR3 is TGCAGCGTTGCTCCCGGGACAGAATATGGCTACACCTTC.

This chain connects TRBV4-1 to TRBJ2-1; D ambiguous. V lost 2 bases, J lost 3 bases, and 5 bases lay in between. CDR1 and CDR2 from the germline V gene are MGHRA and YSYEKL. The CDR3 loop spans 13 amino acids. CDR3 protein: CASSQNLYNEQFF. As DNA, the CDR3 is TGCGCCAGCAGCCAAAATCTCTACAATGAGCAGTTCTTC.

The chain carries TRBV7-9 and TRBJ1-3, with a tentative D call TRBD1 (6 bases). With 5 bases removed from V and 0 bases from J, the gap between germline ends came to 8 bases. The length of the CDR3 is 14 residues. Germline V gene data show CDR1 as SEHNR and CDR2 as FQNEAQ (reference sequence). The CDR3 DNA sequence: TGTGCCAGCAGCCCGGACAGCTCTGGAAACACCATATATTTT. It yields the protein CASSPDSSGNTIYF.

V and J are TRBV27 and TRBJ1-6; 9 bases are shared with TRBD1. Germline CDR1 is MNHEY and CDR2 is SMNVEV (reference sequence). The CDR3 spans 14 residues. V gave up 5 bases and J gave up 10 bases; unmatched junction bases: 6. The CDR3 nucleotides read TGTGCCAGCAGTCCGGGACAGGGAGGCTCACCCCTCCACTTT. Translated: CASSPGQGGSPLHF.

The V gene is TRBV30, the J gene TRBJ2-2; maybe TRBD2 (7 bases). This CDR3 contains 14 residues. CDR1 is GTSNPN, CDR2 SVGIG, per germline (reference sequence). Deletions cut 2 bases from V and 8 bases from J, with 15 bases between. DNA of the CDR3: TGTGCCTGGAGTTGGGGGGGGGCTTTTGGGGAGCTGTTTTTT. Its protein product is CAWSWGGAFGELFF. The variable domain in full, with the rest retrieved from reference TRBV30 and TRBJ2-2, is SQTIHQWPATLVQPVGSPLSLECTVEGTSNPNLYWYRQAAGRGLQLLFYSVGIGQISSEVPQNLSASRPQDRQFILSSKKLLLSDSGFYLCAWSWGGAFGELFFGEGSRLTVL.

This chain uses TRBV2 with TRBJ1-2; a possible D gene is TRBD1 (6 bases). The CDR3 has 14 amino acids. Germline V gene lookup returns CDR1 SNHLY and CDR2 FYNNEI. V shed 6 bases and J shed 4 bases, with 15 bases lying between them. The CDR3 nucleotides are TGTGCCAGCAGGGGTCAAACAGGGACCTATGGCTACACCTTC. This gives the protein CASRGQTGTYGYTF.

The chain combines TRBV28 with TRBJ1-1; 9 bases line up with TRBD1. Germline assignment: CDR1 MDHEN and CDR2 SYDVKM. The CDR3 length is 16 residues. The V and J ends lost 5 bases and 0 bases, in that order; junction bases with no gene match: 7. The CDR3 nucleotides read TGTGCCAGCAGTCCCCCACAGGGGGCTATGAACACTGAAGCTTTCTTT. Translation gives CASSPPQGAMNTEAFF.